The 4 T cell receptor beta chains given below trace back to one sample, sequenced in a study of CD8 T cells in ankylosing spondylitis. These receptors are not linked to any known antigen. Findings and limits, study-wide: Among TCR beta sequences, a motif of roughly 8 highly homologous variants appeared characteristic of ankylosing spondylitis blood.

TCRdb processed the 5' RACE reads anew with MiXCR; each CDR3 protein has one entry. Of more than 600,000 distinct CDR3 sequences listed, around 20% are singletons. The material sequenced was blood, either unsorted or a sorted T cell fraction (not recorded which). These receptors were collected from a male donor with ankylosing spondylitis.

The chain employs TRBV25-1 and TRBJ1-4; tentatively, D is TRBD1 (5 bases). Germline CDR1 MGHDK, CDR2 SYGVNS. There are 20 residues in the CDR3. Trimming took 2 bases from V and 0 from J, leaving 22 bases between them. This CDR3 reads CASSETILGGSDATNEKLFF. The CDR3 DNA is TGTGCCAGCAGTGAAACCATCCTCGGGGGATCGGATGCAACTAATGAAAAACTGTTTTTT.

The table lists this clonotype with a few counts. This sequence joins TRBV7-2 and TRBJ2-1, with 7 bases that match TRBD2. CDR1 and CDR2 (germline): SGHTA, FQGNSA. Germline trimming cut 4 bases from V and 6 bases from J; bases unmatched to any gene: 15. The CDR3 spans 17 residues. The CDR3 region is CASSSQGVTSNFNEQFF. Written as DNA, the CDR3 is TGTGCCAGCAGCTCACAAGGCGTGACTAGCAATTTCAATGAGCAGTTCTTC.

In this sample, this clonotype turned up many times. The rearrangement links TRBV15 to TRBJ2-1, with D possibly TRBD2 on 6 matching bases. Germline V gene data show CDR1 as LNHNV and CDR2 as YYDKDF (reference sequence). Trimming shortened V by 7 bases and J by 4 bases, and 8 bases separated the two germline ends. The length of the CDR3 is 12 residues. This chain's CDR3 is CATNSGYNEQFF. The CDR3 nucleotides are TGTGCCACCAATAGCGGTTACAATGAGCAGTTCTTC.

This clonotype was observed many times. The genes are TRBV28 and TRBJ2-7; 9 nucleotides match TRBD1. Trimming removed 6 bases from V and 4 bases from J; junction bases left unmatched: 4. The CDR3 totals 13 residues. Germline assignment: CDR1 MDHEN and CDR2 SYDVKM. The CDR3 sequence is CASSYGTGYEQYF. CDR3 coding DNA: TGTGCCAGCAGCTACGGGACAGGGTACGAGCAGTACTTC. Full variable domain (rest looked up from reference TRBV28 and TRBJ2-7): DVKVTQSSRYLVKRTGEKVFLECVQDMDHENMFWYRQDPGLGLRLIYFSYDVKMKEKGDIPEGYSVSREKKERFSLILESASTNQTSMYLCASSYGTGYEQYFGPGTRLTVT.